These T cell receptor beta chains were read from a single sample in a study of CXCR3-negative and CXCR3-positive naive CD8 T cells. TCRdb reprocessed the 5' RACE reads and reports one entry per CDR3 protein, with no DNA. This listing includes 130,000 to 150,000 distinct CDR3 sequences. The specimen sequenced was naive CXCR3+ CD8+ T cells from blood. These receptors were taken from a human donor in good health. Some clones in this sample may be carry-over from other donors' samples. Both conserved end residues are part of each CDR3. Fields, in order: J gene, V gene, CDR3 length, CDR3 protein.

J: TRBJ2-5
V: TRBV4-2
length: 16
CDR3: CASSHTSGVGGETQYF

J: TRBJ2-5
V: TRBV11-2
length: 16
CDR3: CASSLEWMGGKETQYF

J: TRBJ2-5
V: TRBV5-1
length: 12
CDR3: CASSLRGETQYF

J: TRBJ2-2
V: TRBV12-3/TRBV12-4
length: 12
CDR3: CASSLPPGELFF

J: TRBJ2-5
V: TRBV10-1
length: 15
CDR3: CASSITSGIGETQYF

J: TRBJ2-2
V: TRBV7-9
length: 16
CDR3: CASITGTGTTSGELFF

J: TRBJ1-2
V: TRBV3-1
length: 14
CDR3: CASSHEGKEYGYTF

J: TRBJ1-1
V: TRBV7-2
length: 15
CDR3: CASSLFYRAGTEAFF

J: TRBJ2-1
V: TRBV7-9
length: 17
CDR3: CASSFPLEGGTYNEQFF

J: TRBJ2-2
V: TRBV29-1
length: 15
CDR3: CSVYPGYPNTGELFF

J: TRBJ2-7
V: TRBV5-4
length: 15
CDR3: CASSSQELAGSEQYF

J: TRBJ2-5
V: TRBV13
length: 17
CDR3: CASSPGLAGALEETQYF

J: TRBJ2-6
V: TRBV29-1
length: 14
CDR3: CSATGGSGANVLTF

J: TRBJ1-5
V: TRBV29-1
length: 13
CDR3: CSVEGEGNQPQHF

J: TRBJ2-7
V: TRBV27
length: 13
CDR3: CASSFGGLEEQYF

J: TRBJ2-6
V: TRBV6-6
length: 16
CDR3: CASKQGITSGANVLTF

J: TRBJ2-7
V: TRBV29-1
length: 11
CDR3: CSAMDGNEQYF

J: TRBJ2-5
V: TRBV5-5
length: 19
CDR3: CASSLEILTGRGYQETQYF

J: TRBJ1-2
V: TRBV12-3/TRBV12-4
length: 14
CDR3: CASSYQGAYYGYTF

J: TRBJ2-4
V: TRBV29-1
length: 15
CDR3: CSVEDSGVSQNIQYF

J: TRBJ1-1
V: TRBV29-1
length: 11
CDR3: CSGQMNTEAFF

J: TRBJ2-2
V: TRBV7-9
length: 19
CDR3: CASSLAGLAGEPNTGELFF

J: TRBJ1-1
V: TRBV7-6
length: 12
CDR3: CASSSKDSEAFF

J: TRBJ1-5
V: TRBV28
length: 14
CDR3: CASSGPLTGQPQHF

J: TRBJ1-2
V: TRBV12-5
length: 15
CDR3: CASGLVPGPGDGYTF

J: TRBJ2-1
V: TRBV15
length: 12
CDR3: CAISGVYNEQFF